This TCR beta chain was obtained from a study of T cells after yellow fever vaccination. With regard to this clonotype: Its specificity is unknown.

The junction had 6 bases not matched to a gene; V was cut back by 2 bases and J by 6 bases. Germline CDR1 DFQATT, CDR2 SNEGSKA (reference sequence). The CDR3 is made up of 13 amino acids. MiXCR was run by TCRdb on the 5' RACE reads, yielding one entry per CDR3 protein. The data show 550,000 or so distinct CDR3 sequences, with around 21% seen just once and approximately 14% held by the top ten. The study's findings and limits: Clones that expanded after primary vaccination mostly reappeared after the booster (over 95% CD4, approximately 89% CD8).

The V call is TRBV20-1, the J call TRBJ1-1; 7 nucleotides agree with TRBD1. The TCR was taken from a man in his thirties or forties who received the YFV17D yellow fever vaccine. Sequenced here: PBMCs, sampled 15 days after the yellow fever booster vaccination. CDR3 nucleotides: TGCAGTGCTAGAACAGGGGCAGGTTCTGAAGCTTTCTTT. Protein: CSARTGAGSEAFF.